Listed below are T cell receptor beta chains from one sample, sequenced in a study of shared clonotypes between healthy human individuals. The assay was immunoSEQ multiplex PCR, and TCRdb's table has in-frame clones only and misses some. The sample has roughly 500,000 clones, approximately 95% seen once. The sequenced sample was naive CD4+ T cells sorted from blood. Receptors were obtained from a woman aged 30 to 39 in good health. Both conserved end residues are part of each CDR3. Fields, in order: D gene, V gene, J gene, CDR3 protein. A D gene is named only where the DNA matches it firmly.

d_gene: NA; v_gene: TRBV28; j_gene: TRBJ2-7; CDR3aa: CASRGGLGEQYF
d_gene: TRBD2; v_gene: TRBV7-9; j_gene: TRBJ2-1; CDR3aa: CASSKAFGSGMSLYNEQFF
d_gene: NA; v_gene: TRBV6-6; j_gene: TRBJ2-7; CDR3aa: CASSYGSQVNSYEQYF
d_gene: NA; v_gene: TRBV5-1; j_gene: TRBJ1-1; CDR3aa: CASSSLQGTEAFF
d_gene: NA; v_gene: TRBV6-1; j_gene: TRBJ2-7; CDR3aa: CASSEARQTTYEQYF
d_gene: TRBD1; v_gene: TRBV5-4; j_gene: TRBJ2-7; CDR3aa: CASSLPGQGGEQYF
d_gene: TRBD1; v_gene: TRBV10-3; j_gene: TRBJ1-5; CDR3aa: CAISEGGQLNQPQHF
d_gene: NA; v_gene: TRBV5-1; j_gene: TRBJ2-5; CDR3aa: CASSLGWKETQYF
d_gene: NA; v_gene: TRBV11-2; j_gene: TRBJ2-7; CDR3aa: CASSLERAYEQYF
d_gene: NA; v_gene: TRBV5-1; j_gene: TRBJ1-2; CDR3aa: CASSLAAGEDYTF
d_gene: NA; v_gene: TRBV20-1; j_gene: TRBJ2-7; CDR3aa: CSAPDSYEQYF
d_gene: NA; v_gene: TRBV7-3; j_gene: TRBJ1-1; CDR3aa: CASSSHQIVDTEAFF
d_gene: NA; v_gene: TRBV7-9; j_gene: TRBJ1-1; CDR3aa: CASTPPGGVNTEAFF
d_gene: NA; v_gene: TRBV7-9; j_gene: TRBJ2-3; CDR3aa: CASSPIGDTQYF
d_gene: NA; v_gene: TRBV5-1; j_gene: TRBJ1-2; CDR3aa: CASSYDSYGYTF
d_gene: TRBD2; v_gene: TRBV19; j_gene: TRBJ2-7; CDR3aa: CASSTTSGRTWDEQYF
d_gene: TRBD1; v_gene: TRBV4-2; j_gene: TRBJ2-7; CDR3aa: CASSPGQGLNEQYF
d_gene: TRBD1; v_gene: TRBV19; j_gene: TRBJ2-3; CDR3aa: CASIKGGAGTDTQYF
d_gene: TRBD2; v_gene: TRBV6-5; j_gene: TRBJ2-7; CDR3aa: CASSSSGWEGRNEQYF
d_gene: TRBD2; v_gene: TRBV25-1; j_gene: TRBJ2-7; CDR3aa: CASSLSGTRSRLYF
d_gene: NA; v_gene: TRBV5-1; j_gene: TRBJ2-7; CDR3aa: CASSLLGTSYEQYF
d_gene: NA; v_gene: TRBV5-6; j_gene: TRBJ2-3; CDR3aa: CASSLGATDTQYF
d_gene: TRBD1; v_gene: TRBV6-1; j_gene: TRBJ1-4; CDR3aa: CASSERGRGNEKLFF
d_gene: NA; v_gene: TRBV4-2; j_gene: TRBJ2-2; CDR3aa: CASSPRRLGANTGELFF
d_gene: NA; v_gene: TRBV28; j_gene: TRBJ2-7; CDR3aa: CASTQQSSYEQYF
d_gene: NA; v_gene: TRBV27; j_gene: TRBJ2-3; CDR3aa: CASSPGADTSTDTQYF
d_gene: NA; v_gene: TRBV28; j_gene: TRBJ1-1; CDR3aa: CASSLRGWYTEAFF
d_gene: TRBD1; v_gene: TRBV29-1; j_gene: TRBJ2-7; CDR3aa: CSVARGQSYEQYF
d_gene: NA; v_gene: TRBV7-7; j_gene: TRBJ2-3; CDR3aa: CASSPTWTTDTQYF
d_gene: TRBD2; v_gene: TRBV10-3; j_gene: TRBJ2-1; CDR3aa: CAIKLAGNEQFF
d_gene: TRBD1; v_gene: TRBV29-1; j_gene: TRBJ2-3; CDR3aa: CSANRDRATDTQYF
d_gene: NA; v_gene: TRBV19; j_gene: TRBJ1-2; CDR3aa: CASSQGHYGYTF
d_gene: NA; v_gene: TRBV27; j_gene: TRBJ1-2; CDR3aa: CASSFLGADYGYTF
d_gene: NA; v_gene: TRBV19; j_gene: TRBJ2-7; CDR3aa: CASSIGSADPYEQYF
d_gene: NA; v_gene: TRBV7-9; j_gene: TRBJ2-7; CDR3aa: CASSGGPDSLTSYEQYF
d_gene: NA; v_gene: TRBV6-6; j_gene: TRBJ1-5; CDR3aa: CASMWTPNNQPQHF
d_gene: TRBD2; v_gene: TRBV2; j_gene: TRBJ2-7; CDR3aa: CASKDGRVYEQYF
d_gene: TRBD2; v_gene: TRBV4-1; j_gene: TRBJ2-2; CDR3aa: CASSRTSGSTTGELFF
d_gene: NA; v_gene: TRBV28; j_gene: TRBJ1-2; CDR3aa: CASRSGTTNYGYTF
d_gene: TRBD1; v_gene: TRBV7-8; j_gene: TRBJ2-7; CDR3aa: CASSPGTGRSYEQYF
d_gene: NA; v_gene: TRBV5-8; j_gene: TRBJ2-5; CDR3aa: CASSFSGTSPGTAQYF